This T cell receptor (beta chain) originates from a study of CD8+CD57+ T cells in acquired aplastic anemia. Turning to the study itself: Across the sorted CD4+ and CD8+ cells, DNA amounts averaged 3.2 ug. Healthy donor sequencing depth: some 10 million CD4+, fewer than 13 million CD8+ reads.

Findings of the study overall: Patients shared 25 to 30 CD8+ CDR3 sequences with controls. Statistical testing detected no significant gap in CD8+ Simpson's diversity between patients and controls.

The template used for profiling TCR beta VDJ and CDR3 was genomic DNA. TCRdb re-derived calls from the reads in MiXCR, one entry per CDR3 protein. The table lists about 170,000 distinct CDR3 sequences, about 64% of them singletons. This CDR3 is 13 amino acids long. The V gene lost 5 bases and the J gene lost 4 bases, with 12 bases spanning the gap. Germline CDR1 SNHLY, CDR2 FYNNEI. To note about this clonotype: Its antigen is currently unknown.

The specimen sequenced was sorted CD4+, CD8+, or CD8+CD57+ T cells (not recorded which) from PBMCs. This receptor was obtained from a human donor in good health. The chain uses TRBV2 and TRBJ2-7, with no clear D. CDR3 coding DNA: TGTGCCAGCAGTCTCGAGATAGTATACGAGCAGTACTTC. Encoded protein: CASSLEIVYEQYF.